This T cell receptor (beta chain) was sequenced for a study of cytomegalovirus exposure and HLA in healthy donors. A remark on this clone: Its antigen is currently unknown.

CDR3 length: 15 residues. Germline loops: CDR1 MGHRA, CDR2 YSYEKL. V was pared by 4 bases and J by 2 bases, with 13 bases between. Researchers ran the PCR with 60 Vbeta and 13 Jbeta primers. This table comes from immunoSEQ multiplex PCR, and its TCRdb copy is limited to in-frame clones, with some not included. This table holds about 210,000 clones, approximately 80% found once. Points from the study as a whole: Cytomegalovirus-associated status was assigned to about 160 TCR beta chains. For most subjects, TCR beta sequences were reported to predict HLA-A and HLA-B alleles with accuracy. In a later analysis, common viral pathogens appeared linked to several of the most significant clusters.

The chain recombines TRBV4-1 with TRBJ2-3, with a tentative D call TRBD2 (6 bases). The sequenced material came from PBMCs. The source of this sequence is a woman aged 45-65 years in good health and CMV-seropositive. The chain's CDR3 is CASSPHRGNTDTQYF. The CDR3 DNA sequence: TGCGCCAGCAGCCCCCATCGGGGGAACACAGATACGCAGTATTTT.